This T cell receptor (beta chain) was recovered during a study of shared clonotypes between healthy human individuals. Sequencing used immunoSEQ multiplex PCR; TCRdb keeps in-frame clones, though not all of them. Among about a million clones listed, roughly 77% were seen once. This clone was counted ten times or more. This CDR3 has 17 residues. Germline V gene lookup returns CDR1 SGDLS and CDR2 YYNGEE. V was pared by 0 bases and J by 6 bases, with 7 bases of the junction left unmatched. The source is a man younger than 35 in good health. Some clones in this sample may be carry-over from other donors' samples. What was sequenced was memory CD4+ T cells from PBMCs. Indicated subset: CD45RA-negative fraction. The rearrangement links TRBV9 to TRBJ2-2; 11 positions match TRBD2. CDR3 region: CASSVVRTSGSAGELFF. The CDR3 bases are TGTGCCAGCAGCGTAGTTCGTACTAGCGGGAGCGCCGGGGAGCTGTTTTTT. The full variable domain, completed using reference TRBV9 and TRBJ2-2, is DSGVTQTPKHLITATGQRVTLRCSPRSGDLSVYWYQQSLDQGLQFLIQYYNGEERAKGNILERFSAQQFPDLHSELNLSSLELGDSALYFCASSVVRTSGSAGELFFGEGSRLTVL.